This entry concerns a single T cell receptor (beta chain). This entry comes from a study of blood T cell repertoires in COVID-19. On the study more broadly: Researchers got acute and convalescent COVID-19 samples from the United States, Italy and Spain. From T cells, B-cell-depleted T cells, or PBMCs came the material, which was cDNA or gDNA.

Trimming cost V 0 bases and J 4 bases, with 13 bases left between them. The CDR3 loop spans 16 amino acids. Germline CDR1 MGHRA, CDR2 YSYEKL. In the original processing: The authors estimated nucleated cell counts from reference gene primer amplification. Using immunoSEQ multiplex PCR, the repertoire was profiled, and TCRdb retains in-frame clones only, with some absent. For V, J and clone size, that table is used; D and trimming come from the DNA. This sample carries some 260,000 clones, approximately 91% of them seen once, and the ten largest clones take around 2%. The chain is built from TRBV4-1 and TRBJ2-1; maybe TRBD2 (6 bases). The sequencing input was peripheral blood. The source is a woman aged 40 to 49 who had recovered from COVID-19. As DNA, the CDR3 is TGCGCCAGCAGCCAAGAAGGAGCGGGCTTTTACAATGAGCAGTTCTTC. Amino acid sequence: CASSQEGAGFYNEQFF.